The 23 T cell receptor beta chains given below trace back to one sample, sequenced in a study of blood T cell repertoires in COVID-19. Produced via immunoSEQ multiplex PCR; TCRdb's table is partial and in-frame only. The sample includes a few hundred thousand clones, more than 85% of them seen just once. The specimen was peripheral blood. The receptor set was obtained from a man aged 55 to 70 with acute or convalescent COVID-19.

The chain employs TRBV5-4 and TRBJ2-1; 8 bases are a match to TRBD2. The V gene's germline CDR1 is SGHNT and CDR2 YYREEE (reference sequence). This CDR3 spans 13 amino acids. The CDR3 DNA reads TGTATCGCCGGAGCGGGGGCCTACAATGAGCAGTTCTTC. It yields the protein CIAGAGAYNEQFF. The full variable domain, with the rest looked up from reference TRBV5-4 and TRBJ2-1, is ETGVTQSPTHLIKTRGQQVTLRCSSQSGHNTVSWYQQALGQGPQFIFQYYREEENGRGNFPPRFSGLQFPNYSSELNVNALELDDSALYLCIAGAGAYNEQFFGPGTRLTVL.

In its sample, this clone was seen a few times. This chain uses TRBV4-1 with TRBJ2-7; possibly TRBD1 for D (5 bases). The CDR3 totals 14 residues. Trimming pared 3 bases from V and 6 bases from J, leaving 15 bases between. The germline gives CDR1 MGHRA, CDR2 YSYEKL. The CDR3 DNA is TGCGCCAGCAGCCAGTTCGCTCAGGGCTCCGAGCAGTACTTC. Its protein is CASSQFAQGSEQYF.

The chain employs TRBV2 and TRBJ2-5, with D tentatively TRBD1 (6 bases). Germline V lookup: CDR1 SNHLY, CDR2 FYNNEI. CDR3 size: 14 residues. The V and J ends lost 7 bases and 1 base respectively, with 13 bases between them. The CDR3 here is CASTAQGLQETQYF. The DNA of the CDR3 is TGTGCCAGCACCGCACAGGGCCTCCAAGAGACCCAGTACTTC.

The chain links TRBV9 to TRBJ2-5; the match to TRBD2 covers 11 bases. Germline V gene data show CDR1 as SGDLS and CDR2 as YYNGEE. The ends lost 4 bases at V and 1 base at J; junction bases unmatched: 9. This CDR3 comprises 17 residues. CDR3 nucleotide sequence: TGTGCCAGCAGCCCCGGATATAGCGGGGGGGCCCAAGAGACCCAGTACTTC. It is translated as CASSPGYSGGAQETQYF.

A few counts support this clone. The rearrangement joins TRBV12-5 to TRBJ1-2; D gene ambiguous. The V end was cut by 1 base, the J end by 3 bases, with 9 bases between. Per germline, CDR1 LGHNT and CDR2 FRNRAP. The CDR3 totals 14 residues. CDR3 sequence reads: CASGLGQEDYGYTF. CDR3 DNA: TGTGCTAGTGGTTTGGGGCAGGAAGACTATGGCTACACCTTC.

The chain is built from TRBV9 and TRBJ1-1, with a tentative D call TRBD1 (6 bases). The germline V gene encodes CDR1 SGDLS and CDR2 YYNGEE. The CDR3 loop spans 13 amino acids. V was shortened by 4 bases and J by 4 bases, with 11 bases between the two germline ends. CDR3 sequence reads: CASSPRGFTEAFF. Written as DNA, the CDR3 is TGTGCCAGCAGCCCAAGGGGGTTCACTGAAGCTTTCTTT.

The table lists this clone with a count of one. J is TRBJ2-7 and V is TRBV5-8; D perhaps matches TRBD1 (6 bases). Germline V gene data show CDR1 as SGHTS and CDR2 as YDEGEE. V lost 2 bases to trimming and J lost 0 bases, with 9 bases between them. The CDR3 length is 14 residues. The CDR3 protein is CASSFRTDSYEQYF. CDR3 nucleotides: TGTGCCAGCAGCTTTCGGACAGACTCCTACGAGCAGTACTTC.

The chain has TRBV4-2 and TRBJ2-4; 7 bases fit TRBD2. The J segment lost 0 bases and the V segment lost 0 bases, leaving 11 bases of the junction unmatched. The germline gives CDR1 LGHNA, CDR2 YNFKEQ. The CDR3 totals 19 residues. The DNA for the CDR3 is TGTGCCAGCAGCCAAGATTATTCGGGCGGGGGAGTAGCCAAAAACATTCAGTACTTC. Its translation is CASSQDYSGGGVAKNIQYF.

The rearrangement joins TRBV6-6 to TRBJ2-2, with 7 bases identical to TRBD1. Looked up from germline, CDR1 is MNHNY and CDR2 is SVGAGI (reference sequence). V lost 5 bases and J lost 3; bases outside the gene matches: 9. This CDR3 has 16 amino acids. CDR3: CASSRSLQGYTGELFF. DNA for the CDR3: TGTGCCAGCAGTCGAAGCCTACAGGGGTACACCGGGGAGCTGTTTTTT.

DNA for the CDR3: TGTGCCAGCAGGAAACCTAGCGGGGGGAACCTCTACGAGCAGTACTTC. It specifies CASRKPSGGNLYEQYF. This chain links TRBV2 with TRBJ2-7; TRBD2 aligns across 11 bases. The trim removed 6 bases at V and 3 bases at J, leaving 10 bases unmatched. Germline values: CDR1 SNHLY, CDR2 FYNNEI. The CDR3 extends over 16 amino acids.

The chain uses TRBV3-1 (or the pseudogene TRBV3-2) and TRBJ1-4; 8 nucleotides line up with TRBD1. Germline values: CDR1 LGHDT, CDR2 YNNKEL (reference sequence). J was trimmed by 10 bases and V by 0 bases; bases with no gene match: 16. The CDR3 consists of 18 residues. DNA of the CDR3: TGTGCCAGCAGCCAAGATGGGGCAGGGGGCCCTCAAAGGGGAAAACTGTTTTTT. As protein: CASSQDGAGGPQRGKLFF.

This chain uses TRBV13 with TRBJ1-1; TRBD1 matches 8 bases. From germline, CDR1 is PRHDT and CDR2 FYEKMQ (reference sequence). The CDR3 is 14 amino acids. V shed 5 bases, J shed 4 bases, and the junction held 6 bases outside the gene matches. The CDR3 is CASSRPTGGTEAFF. The CDR3 nucleotides read TGTGCCAGCAGCCGCCCAACAGGGGGCACTGAAGCTTTCTTT.

The rearrangement uses TRBV11-2 and TRBJ1-2, with D possibly TRBD1 on 5 matching bases. The CDR3 is 13 residues long. V lost 2 bases to trimming and J lost 8 bases, with 12 bases between them. CDR1 is SGHAT, CDR2 FQNNGV, per germline. CDR3 sequence: CASSLIGDWGYTF. Written as DNA, the CDR3 is TGTGCCAGCAGCTTAATTGGGGACTGGGGCTACACCTTC.

The genes are TRBV5-1 and TRBJ2-1, with D hard to call. The CDR3 totals 14 residues. V was pared by 4 bases and J by 4 bases, with 12 bases between. Germline loops: CDR1 SGHRS, CDR2 YFSETQ. Written as DNA, the CDR3 is TGCGCCAGCAGCCAAGAGGTCCTGTACAATGAGCAGTTCTTC. Its protein is CASSQEVLYNEQFF.

The DNA for the CDR3 is TGCGCCAGCAGCCAAGATCCCCAGCGGGGGAACTCGTACGAGCAGTACTTC. This gives the protein CASSQDPQRGNSYEQYF. This sequence joins TRBV4-1 and TRBJ2-7, with TRBD2 matching over 8 bases. The CDR3 contains 17 residues. Germline V gene sequence: CDR1 MGHRA, CDR2 YSYEKL. V trimming: 0 bases; J trimming: 4 bases; junction bases outside the gene matches: 11.

V is TRBV5-4 and J is TRBJ2-1, with 7 positions matching TRBD2. In germline, CDR1 is SGHNT, CDR2 YYREEE (reference sequence). Germline trimming cut 4 bases from V and 6 bases from J; bases unmatched to any gene: 10. This CDR3 is built from 15 residues. The DNA for the CDR3 is TGTGCCAGCAGCCCCCCCGGGACTACGGTCAATGAGCAGTTCTTC. Translation: CASSPPGTTVNEQFF.

This sequence joins TRBV5-1 and TRBJ1-4, with 7 bases that match TRBD1. V was clipped by 4 bases and J by 10 bases; unmatched bases: 4. The CDR3 has 12 amino acids. Germline values: CDR1 SGHRS, CDR2 YFSETQ. CDR3 amino acids: CASSLDRAKLFF. In nucleotides, the CDR3 is TGCGCCAGCAGCCTAGACAGGGCAAAACTGTTTTTT.

The table lists this clone with a count of one. The genes are TRBV19 and TRBJ2-3; possibly TRBD1 for D (5 bases). The CDR3 runs to 15 residues. V lost 3 bases to trimming and J lost 0 bases, with 10 bases between them. The germline V gene encodes CDR1 LNHDA and CDR2 SQIVND (reference sequence). The CDR3 DNA sequence: TGTGCCAGTAGTATGGGCAGGGTTAGCACAGATACGCAGTATTTT. Residues: CASSMGRVSTDTQYF.

This sequence joins TRBV25-1 and TRBJ1-2; a possible D gene is TRBD1 (6 bases). The CDR3 is made up of 14 amino acids. Germline CDR1 MGHDK, CDR2 SYGVNS. V gave up 4 bases and J gave up 4 bases, with 13 bases separating them. CDR3 DNA: TGTGCCAGCAGTGGGGGGGGGCGTAGCTATGGCTACACCTTC. Amino acids: CASSGGGRSYGYTF.

The V call is TRBV7-8, the J call TRBJ1-5, with D possibly being TRBD1 (5 bases). This CDR3 has 17 residues. CDR1 and CDR2 from the germline V gene are SGHVS and FQNEAQ. Trimming took 4 bases from V and 2 from J, leaving 18 bases between them. The CDR3 protein is CASSSTSRGFGNQPQHF. DNA for the CDR3: TGTGCCAGCAGCTCAACGTCAAGGGGTTTTGGCAATCAGCCCCAGCATTTT.

This clone was detected many times. The CDR3 reads CASIGTSHNEQFF. The DNA for the CDR3 is TGTGCCAGTATAGGGACTAGCCACAATGAGCAGTTCTTC. The V and J genes are TRBV19 and TRBJ2-1, with TRBD2 identical over 9 bases. CDR1 is LNHDA and CDR2 is SQIVND in the germline V gene (reference sequence). J was trimmed by 5 bases and V by 7 bases; bases with no gene match: 3. The CDR3 contains 13 residues.

This chain uses TRBV7-2 with TRBJ1-3; 7 bases line up with TRBD1. V shed 0 bases, J shed 2 bases, and the junction held 4 bases outside the gene matches. Germline V gene data show CDR1 as SGHTA and CDR2 as FQGNSA. CDR3 length: 16 residues. The CDR3 nucleotides are TGTGCCAGCAGCTTAGCGCGAGGGGGCACTGGAAACACCATATATTTT. Translated: CASSLARGGTGNTIYF.

The chain combines TRBV5-6 with TRBJ1-4, with D unclear. Deletions cut 4 bases from V and 0 bases from J, with 10 bases between. In germline, CDR1 is SGHDT, CDR2 YYEEEE. This CDR3 contains 15 residues. The CDR3 protein is CASSTRRATNEKLFF. CDR3 DNA sequence: TGTGCCAGCAGCACCCGGAGGGCAACTAATGAAAAACTGTTTTTT. Combining the CDR3 with reference TRBV5-6 and TRBJ1-4 gives the whole variable domain DAGVTQSPTHLIKTRGQQVTLRCSPKSGHDTVSWYQQALGQGPQFIFQYYEEEERQRGNFPDRFSGHQFPNYSSELNVNALLLGDSALYLCASSTRRATNEKLFFGSGTQLSVL.